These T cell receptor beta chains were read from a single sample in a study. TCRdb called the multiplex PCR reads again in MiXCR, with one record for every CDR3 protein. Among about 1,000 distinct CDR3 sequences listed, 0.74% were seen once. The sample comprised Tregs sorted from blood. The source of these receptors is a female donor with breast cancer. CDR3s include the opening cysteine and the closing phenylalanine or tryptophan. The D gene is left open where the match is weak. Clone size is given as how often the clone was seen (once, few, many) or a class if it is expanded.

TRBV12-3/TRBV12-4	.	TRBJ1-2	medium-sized	CASSLFPSNYGYTF	TGTGCCAGCAGTTTATTCCCCTCTAACTATGGCTACACCTTC
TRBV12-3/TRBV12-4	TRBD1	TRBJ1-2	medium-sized	CASSSTTTGRYYGYTF	TGTGCCAGCAGCTCAACCACGACAGGGCGGTACTATGGCTACACCTTC
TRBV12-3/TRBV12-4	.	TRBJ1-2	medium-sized	CASSLIEGYGYTF	TGTGCCAGCAGTTTAATTGAGGGTTATGGCTACACCTTC
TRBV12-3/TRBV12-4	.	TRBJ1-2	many	CASRERRPTYGYTF	TGTGCCAGCAGGGAACGGAGACCGACCTATGGCTACACCTTC
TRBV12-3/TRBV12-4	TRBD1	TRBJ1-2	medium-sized	CASSFGTGAGGYTF	TGTGCCAGCAGTTTCGGGACAGGGGCTGGAGGCTACACCTTC
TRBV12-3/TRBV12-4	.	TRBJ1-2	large	CASSFYISGYTF	TGTGCCAGCAGTTTCTATATTAGTGGCTACACCTTC